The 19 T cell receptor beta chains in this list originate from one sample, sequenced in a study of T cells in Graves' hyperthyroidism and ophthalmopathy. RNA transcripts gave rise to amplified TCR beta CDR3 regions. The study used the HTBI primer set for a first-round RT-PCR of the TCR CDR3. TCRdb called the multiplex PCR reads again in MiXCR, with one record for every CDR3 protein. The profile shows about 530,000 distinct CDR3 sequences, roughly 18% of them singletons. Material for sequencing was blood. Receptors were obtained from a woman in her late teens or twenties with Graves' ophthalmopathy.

The CDR3 loop reads CASSLASGGATGELFF. CDR3 DNA sequence: TGTGCCAGCAGCTTGGCTAGCGGGGGGGCCACCGGGGAGCTGTTTTTT. The gene calls are TRBV5-5 and TRBJ2-2, with 12 bases identical to TRBD2. The CDR3 spans 16 residues. CDR1 is SGHKS and CDR2 is YYEKEE in the germline V gene (reference sequence). Trimming at V came to 0 bases and at J to 4 bases, leaving 1 base not matched to a gene.

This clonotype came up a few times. CDR3 bases: TGTGCCAGCAGTGAGGCGGGACAGGGGGCCTTCAACGAGCAGTACTTC. Amino acid sequence: CASSEAGQGAFNEQYF. The V call is TRBV6-1, the J call TRBJ2-7, with 12 bases matching TRBD1. The V gene end was trimmed by 3 bases and the J gene end by 5 bases; junction bases not matched to a gene: 8. Per the germline V gene, CDR1 is MNHNS and CDR2 is SASEGT. The CDR3 is 16 amino acids.

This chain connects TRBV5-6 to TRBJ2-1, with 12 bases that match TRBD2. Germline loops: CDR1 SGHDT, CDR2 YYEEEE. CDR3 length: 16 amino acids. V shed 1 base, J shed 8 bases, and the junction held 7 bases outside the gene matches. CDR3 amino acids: CASSLWGLAGGHEQFF. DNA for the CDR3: TGTGCCAGCAGCTTGTGGGGGCTAGCGGGAGGGCATGAGCAGTTCTTC.

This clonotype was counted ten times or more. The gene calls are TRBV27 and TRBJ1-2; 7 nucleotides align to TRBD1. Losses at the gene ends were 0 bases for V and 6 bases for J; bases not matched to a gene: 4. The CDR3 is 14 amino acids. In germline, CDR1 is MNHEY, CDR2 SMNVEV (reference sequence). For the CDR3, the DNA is TGTGCCAGCAGTTTATCCTACAGGGGCCATGGCTACACCTTC. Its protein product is CASSLSYRGHGYTF.

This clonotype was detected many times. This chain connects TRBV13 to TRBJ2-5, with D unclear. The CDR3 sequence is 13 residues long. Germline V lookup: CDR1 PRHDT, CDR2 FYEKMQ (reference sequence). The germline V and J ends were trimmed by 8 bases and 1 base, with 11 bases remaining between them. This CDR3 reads CASGVRGQETQYF. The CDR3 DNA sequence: TGTGCCAGCGGAGTGAGAGGCCAAGAGACCCAGTACTTC. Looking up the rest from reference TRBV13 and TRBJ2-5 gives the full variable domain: AAGVIQSPRHLIKEKRETATLKCYPIPRHDTVYWYQQGPGQDPQFLISFYEKMQSDKGSIPDRFSAQQFSDYHSELNMSSLELGDSALYFCASGVRGQETQYFGPGTRLLVL.

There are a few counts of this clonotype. The CDR3, as DNA: TGTGCCAGCAGTGAAGCCGGCGGGGAGCAGTACTTC. Translation gives CASSEAGGEQYF. The chain links TRBV6-1 to TRBJ2-7; perhaps TRBD2 as D (5 bases). V lost 0 bases to trimming and J lost 7 bases, with 7 bases between them. Germline V gene sequence: CDR1 MNHNS, CDR2 SASEGT. This CDR3 contains 12 residues.

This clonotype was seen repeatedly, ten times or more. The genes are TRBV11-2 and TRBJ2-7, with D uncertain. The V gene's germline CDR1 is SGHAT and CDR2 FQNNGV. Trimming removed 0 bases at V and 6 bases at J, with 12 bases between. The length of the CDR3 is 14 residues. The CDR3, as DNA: TGTGCCAGCAGCTTAGAATTCACTCCTCCCGAGCAGTACTTC. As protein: CASSLEFTPPEQYF.

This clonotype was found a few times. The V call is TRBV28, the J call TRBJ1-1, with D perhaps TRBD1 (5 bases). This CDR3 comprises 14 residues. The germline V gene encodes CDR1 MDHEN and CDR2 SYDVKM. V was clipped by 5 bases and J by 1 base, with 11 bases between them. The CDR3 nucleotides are TGTGCCAGCAGTGCCCCCGGACAGAACACTGAAGCTTTCTTT. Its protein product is CASSAPGQNTEAFF.

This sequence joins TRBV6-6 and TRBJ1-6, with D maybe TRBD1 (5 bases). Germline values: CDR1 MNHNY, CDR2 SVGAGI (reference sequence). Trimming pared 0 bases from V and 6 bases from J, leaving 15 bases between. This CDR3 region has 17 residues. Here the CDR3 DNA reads TGTGCCAGCAGTTACTCGAGGCAGGCCGGGGGTAATTCACCCCTCCACTTT. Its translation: CASSYSRQAGGNSPLHF.

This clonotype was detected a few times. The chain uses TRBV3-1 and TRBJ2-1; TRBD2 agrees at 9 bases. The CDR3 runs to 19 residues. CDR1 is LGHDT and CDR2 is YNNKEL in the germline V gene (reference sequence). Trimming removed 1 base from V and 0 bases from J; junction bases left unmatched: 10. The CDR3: CASSQGLSSGGGSYNEQFF. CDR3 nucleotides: TGTGCCAGCAGCCAAGGATTGAGTAGCGGGGGAGGCTCCTACAATGAGCAGTTCTTC.

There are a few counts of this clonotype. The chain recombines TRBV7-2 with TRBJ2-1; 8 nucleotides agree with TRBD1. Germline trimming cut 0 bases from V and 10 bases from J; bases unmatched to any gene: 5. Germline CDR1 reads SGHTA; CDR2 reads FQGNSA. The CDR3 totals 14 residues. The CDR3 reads CASSLAEGQVEQFF. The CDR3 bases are TGTGCCAGCAGCTTAGCGGAGGGACAGGTCGAGCAGTTCTTC.

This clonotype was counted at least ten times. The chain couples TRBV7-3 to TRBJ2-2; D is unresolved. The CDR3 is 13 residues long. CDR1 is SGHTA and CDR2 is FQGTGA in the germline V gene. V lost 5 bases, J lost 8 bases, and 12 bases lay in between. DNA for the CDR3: TGTGCCAGCAGCCCGGAAAGTGCTGGGGAGCTGTTTTTT. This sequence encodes CASSPESAGELFF. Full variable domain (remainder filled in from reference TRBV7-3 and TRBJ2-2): GAGVSQTPSNKVTEKGKYVELRCDPISGHTALYWYRQSLGQGPEFLIYFQGTGAADDSGLPNDRFFAVRPEGSVSTLKIQRTERGDSAVYLCASSPESAGELFFGEGSRLTVL.

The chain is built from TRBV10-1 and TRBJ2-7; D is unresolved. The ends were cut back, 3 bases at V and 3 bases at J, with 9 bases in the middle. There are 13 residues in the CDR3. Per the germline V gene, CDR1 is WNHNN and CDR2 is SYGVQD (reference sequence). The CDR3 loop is CASSDQPFYEQYF. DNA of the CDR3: TGCGCCAGCAGTGACCAGCCTTTCTACGAGCAGTACTTC.

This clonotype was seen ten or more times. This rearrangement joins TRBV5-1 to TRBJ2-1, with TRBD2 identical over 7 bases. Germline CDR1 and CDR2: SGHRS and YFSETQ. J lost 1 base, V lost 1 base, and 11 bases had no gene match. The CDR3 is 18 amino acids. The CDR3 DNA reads TGCGCCAGCAGCTTGATAGGAGGACTAGTCTTTTCCTACAATGAGCAGTTCTTC. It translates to CASSLIGGLVFSYNEQFF.

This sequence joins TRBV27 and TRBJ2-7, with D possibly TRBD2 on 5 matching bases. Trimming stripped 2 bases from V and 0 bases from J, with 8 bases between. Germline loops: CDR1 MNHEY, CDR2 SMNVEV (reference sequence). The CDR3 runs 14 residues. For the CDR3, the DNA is TGTGCCAGCAGTTTAATAGGGAGCTCCTACGAGCAGTACTTC. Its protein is CASSLIGSSYEQYF.

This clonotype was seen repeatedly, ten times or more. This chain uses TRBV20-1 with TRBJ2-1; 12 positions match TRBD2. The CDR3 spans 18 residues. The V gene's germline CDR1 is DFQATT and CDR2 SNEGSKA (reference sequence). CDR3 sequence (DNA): TGCAGAGCCGCCGGGACTAGCGGGTGGACAGTCTCCTACAATGAGCAGTTCTTC. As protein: CRAAGTSGWTVSYNEQFF.

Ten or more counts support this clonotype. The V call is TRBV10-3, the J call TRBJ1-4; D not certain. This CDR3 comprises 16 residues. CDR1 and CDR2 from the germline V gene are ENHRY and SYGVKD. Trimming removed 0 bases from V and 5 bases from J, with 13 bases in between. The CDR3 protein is CAISESAGRENEKLFF. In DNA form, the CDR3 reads TGTGCCATCAGTGAGTCGGCGGGAAGAGAGAATGAAAAACTGTTTTTT.

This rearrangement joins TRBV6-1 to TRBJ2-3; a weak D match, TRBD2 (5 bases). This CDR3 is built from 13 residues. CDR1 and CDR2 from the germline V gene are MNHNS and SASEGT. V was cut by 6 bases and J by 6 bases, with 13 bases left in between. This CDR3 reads CASSPKEEDTQYF. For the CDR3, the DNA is TGTGCCAGCAGCCCTAAGGAGGAGGATACGCAGTATTTT.

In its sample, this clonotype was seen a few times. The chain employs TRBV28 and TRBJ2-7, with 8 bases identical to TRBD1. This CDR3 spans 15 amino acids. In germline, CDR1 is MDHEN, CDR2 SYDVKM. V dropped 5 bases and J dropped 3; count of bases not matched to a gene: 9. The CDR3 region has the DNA TGTGCCAGCAGTGCGGACAGGGCTGGGGGCTACGAGCAGTACTTC. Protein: CASSADRAGGYEQYF.